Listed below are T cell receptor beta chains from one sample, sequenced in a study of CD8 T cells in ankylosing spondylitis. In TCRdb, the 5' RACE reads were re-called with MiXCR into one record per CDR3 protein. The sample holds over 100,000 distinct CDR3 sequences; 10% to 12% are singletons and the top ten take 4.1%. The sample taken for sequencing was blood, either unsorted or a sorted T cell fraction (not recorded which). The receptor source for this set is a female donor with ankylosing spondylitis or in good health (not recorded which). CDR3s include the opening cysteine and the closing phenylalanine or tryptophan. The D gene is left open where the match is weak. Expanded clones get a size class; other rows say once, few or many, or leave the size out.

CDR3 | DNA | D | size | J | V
CSARDPKRGGLNEQFF | TGCAGTGCTAGAGATCCTAAGCGGGGGGGCCTTAATGAGCAGTTCTTC | TRBD2 | many | TRBJ2-1 | TRBV20-1
CASSLAIGTEAFF | TGCGCCAGCAGCTTGGCCATCGGAACTGAAGCTTTCTTT | . | many | TRBJ1-1 | TRBV5-1
CSVGLGPTNEQFF | TGCAGTGTTGGTCTCGGACCCACCAATGAGCAGTTCTTC | . | many | TRBJ2-1 | TRBV20-1
CAISTGGDTGELFF | TGTGCCATCAGCACAGGGGGCGACACCGGGGAGCTGTTTTTT | TRBD1 | . | TRBJ2-2 | TRBV10-3
CASSFSFKSSYNSPLHF | TGTGCCAGCAGTTTTAGTTTCAAGAGCTCCTATAATTCACCCCTCCACTTT | . | many | TRBJ1-6 | TRBV27
CASSLGSRNQPQHF | TGTGCCAGCAGTTTAGGGTCCCGCAATCAGCCCCAGCATTTT | . | many | TRBJ1-5 | TRBV27
CASSLRAGPPQETQYF | TGTGCCAGCAGCTTAAGGGCGGGACCTCCCCAAGAGACCCAGTACTTC | . | many | TRBJ2-5 | TRBV11-2
CSAPGGGQPQHF | TGCAGTGCCCCAGGGGGCGGTCAGCCCCAGCATTTT | TRBD1 | many | TRBJ1-5 | TRBV20-1
CSVEQTGPGYF | TGCAGCGTTGAACAAACAGGGCCCGGGTACTTC | . | . | TRBJ2-5 | TRBV29-1
CASSAARMNTEAFF | TGCGCCAGCAGTGCTGCCAGGATGAACACTGAAGCTTTCTTT | . | few | TRBJ1-1 | TRBV10-1
CATSVSTNTEAFF | TGTGCCACCAGTGTAAGCACGAACACTGAAGCTTTCTTT | . | many | TRBJ1-1 | TRBV24-1
CASSSVANVLTF | TGTGCCAGCAGCTCCGTGGCCAACGTCCTGACTTTC | . | many | TRBJ2-6 | TRBV28
CASSPQAGGPGETQYF | TGTGCCAGCAGCCCCCAGGCGGGGGGGCCGGGAGAGACCCAGTACTTC | TRBD2 | . | TRBJ2-5 | TRBV7-8
CASSYRQGGLGETQYF | TGCGCCAGCAGCTACAGACAGGGAGGTCTGGGAGAGACCCAGTACTTC | . | many | TRBJ2-5 | TRBV5-1
CASRKTSGAYNEQFF | TGTGCCAGCAGGAAGACTAGCGGGGCTTACAATGAGCAGTTCTTC | TRBD2 | many | TRBJ2-1 | TRBV2
CATSRDGGSYNEQFF | TGTGCCACCAGCAGAGACGGGGGGTCCTACAATGAGCAGTTCTTC | TRBD2 | many | TRBJ2-1 | TRBV15
CASSPHPGTLDNQPQHF | TGTGCCAGCAGTCCTCATCCCGGGACCCTAGACAATCAGCCCCAGCATTTT | . | many | TRBJ1-5 | TRBV12-3/TRBV12-4
CASSPRTGVDTGELFF | TGTGCCAGCAGCCCTAGGACAGGGGTGGACACCGGGGAGCTGTTTTTT | TRBD1 | few | TRBJ2-2 | TRBV7-6
CASSLSTSGRYQETQYF | TGCGCCAGCAGCTTGTCGACTAGCGGGAGATATCAAGAGACCCAGTACTTC | TRBD2 | few | TRBJ2-5 | TRBV5-1
CASSNRGGELFF | TGTGCCAGCAGCAATCGAGGCGGGGAGCTGTTTTTT | . | . | TRBJ2-2 | TRBV11-3
CASSPKPGGPGNTIYF | TGTGCCAGCAGCCCAAAACCAGGGGGCCCTGGAAACACCATATATTTT | TRBD1 | many | TRBJ1-3 | TRBV27
CASSSWTSGSGNEQFF | TGTGCCAGCAGTTCCTGGACTAGCGGGAGTGGTAATGAGCAGTTCTTC | TRBD2 | . | TRBJ2-1 | TRBV12-3/TRBV12-4
CASSLAGGYGYTF | TGTGCCAGCAGCTTAGCGGGAGGGTATGGCTACACCTTC | . | many | TRBJ1-2 | TRBV7-6
CASSQVDRGNEQYF | TGTGCCAGCAGCCAAGTGGACAGGGGAAACGAGCAGTACTTC | TRBD1 | many | TRBJ2-7 | TRBV3-1
CSAMTPNTYEQYF | TGCAGTGCTATGACACCGAATACCTACGAGCAGTACTTC | . | . | TRBJ2-7 | TRBV20-1
CSSRRFQETQYF | TGCAGTTCAAGACGGTTCCAAGAGACCCAGTACTTC | . | many | TRBJ2-5 | TRBV20-1
CASSHSFSNQPQHF | TGTGCCAGCAGCCACAGCTTTAGCAATCAGCCCCAGCATTTT | . | medium-sized | TRBJ1-5 | TRBV12-3/TRBV12-4
CAWSFGITEAFF | TGTGCCTGGAGTTTCGGCATCACTGAAGCTTTCTTT | . | many | TRBJ1-1 | TRBV30
CASSLVGYTEAFF | TGCGCCAGCAGCTTGGTGGGTTACACTGAAGCTTTCTTT | . | many | TRBJ1-1 | TRBV5-1
CASSPFAGTRDEKLFF | TGTGCCAGCTCACCCTTCGCCGGGACACGAGATGAAAAACTGTTTTTT | . | many | TRBJ1-4 | TRBV18
CSAYRDTHYEQYF | TGCAGTGCTTACCGGGACACCCACTACGAGCAGTACTTC | . | many | TRBJ2-7 | TRBV20-1
CSARSGLRSSYNEQFF | TGCAGTGCCCGTAGCGGGCTTCGCAGCTCCTACAATGAGCAGTTCTTC | TRBD2 | few | TRBJ2-1 | TRBV20-1